This note documents a single T cell receptor (beta chain) sequence. Its antigen is as yet unknown. This record belongs to a study of CD8 T cells in ankylosing spondylitis. General study findings and limits: A motif of fewer than ten highly homologous TCR beta variants was seen as apparently characteristic of ankylosing spondylitis blood.

TCR beta libraries were made by quantitative 5'-RACE with molecular barcodes. TCRdb re-called the 5' RACE reads through MiXCR, storing one row per CDR3 protein. The top ten hold approximately 15% of the sample, which has almost 400,000 distinct CDR3 sequences, around 24% seen once. The CDR3 length is 17 residues. The V and J ends lost 2 bases and 0 bases respectively, with 11 bases between them. Looked up from germline, CDR1 is MNHEY and CDR2 is SVGEGT. This rearrangement joins TRBV6-2 or TRBV6-3 to TRBJ2-6; TRBD2 is a possible D gene (5 bases). Sequenced input: blood, either unsorted or a sorted T cell fraction (not recorded which). This TCR came from a male donor with ankylosing spondylitis. CDR3 sequence (DNA): TGTGCCAGCAGTTACGCGGGTATCCGCTCTGGGGCCAACGTCCTGACTTTC. Translated: CASSYAGIRSGANVLTF.